The T cell receptor (beta chain) under discussion was sequenced for a study of CD8 T cells in ankylosing spondylitis. Whole-study findings and limits: Ankylosing spondylitis blood appeared to be characterized by a TCR beta motif of eight highly homologous variants.

The germline V gene encodes CDR1 MDHEN and CDR2 SYDVKM. The CDR3 spans 11 residues. Trimming removed 8 bases from V and 1 base from J, with 6 bases in between. TCRdb fed the 5' RACE reads into MiXCR, producing one record per CDR3 protein. This table has over 400,000 distinct CDR3 sequences, roughly a quarter appearing once. Remarks on this clonotype: Its matching antigen is unknown.

Sequences were obtained from blood, either unsorted or a sorted T cell fraction (not recorded which). The origin of this receptor is a male donor with ankylosing spondylitis. The chain couples TRBV28 to TRBJ2-7; D is unresolved. The CDR3 protein is CASGLSYEQYF. The CDR3 DNA follows: TGTGCCAGCGGGCTATCCTACGAGCAGTACTTC.